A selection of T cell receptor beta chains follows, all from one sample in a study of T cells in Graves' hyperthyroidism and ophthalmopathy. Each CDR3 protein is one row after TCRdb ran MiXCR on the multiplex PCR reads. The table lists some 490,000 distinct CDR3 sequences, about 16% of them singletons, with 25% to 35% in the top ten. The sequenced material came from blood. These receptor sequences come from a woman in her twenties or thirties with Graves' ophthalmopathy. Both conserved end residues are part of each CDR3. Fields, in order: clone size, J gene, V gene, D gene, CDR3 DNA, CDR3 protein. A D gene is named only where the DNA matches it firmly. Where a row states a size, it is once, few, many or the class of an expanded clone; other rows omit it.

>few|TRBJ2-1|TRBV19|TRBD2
TGTGCCAGTAGTCTCACTAGCGGGAACCACAATGAGCAGTTCTTC
CASSLTSGNHNEQFF
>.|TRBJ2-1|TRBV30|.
TGTGCCTGGAGTGGGTCAACGGTCAAAAATGAGCAGTTCTTC
CAWSGSTVKNEQFF
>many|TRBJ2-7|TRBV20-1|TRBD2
TGCAGTGCAAAAGGACTAGCGGGGCGCTACGAGCAGTACTTC
CSAKGLAGRYEQYF
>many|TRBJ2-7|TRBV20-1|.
TGCAGTGCCCCAGGACAGAAATACGAGCAGTACTTC
CSAPGQKYEQYF
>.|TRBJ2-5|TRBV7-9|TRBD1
TGTGCCACCAGACCGTTACTGGGACAGAAAGAGACCCAGTACTTC
CATRPLLGQKETQYF
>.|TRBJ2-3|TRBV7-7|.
TGTGCTAGCAGCTTAGTGGGAACAGGAGATACGCAGTATTTT
CASSLVGTGDTQYF
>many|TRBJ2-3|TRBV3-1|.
TGTGCCAGCTCTAGGAATACAGATACGCAGTATTTT
CASSRNTDTQYF
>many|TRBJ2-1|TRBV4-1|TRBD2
TGCGCCAGCAGCCATACTAGCGGATCCTACAATGAGCAGTTCTTC
CASSHTSGSYNEQFF
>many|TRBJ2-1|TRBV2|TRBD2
TGTGCCAGCAGCGGGACTAGCGGGAGGGGCTCCTACAATGAGCAGTTCTTC
CASSGTSGRGSYNEQFF
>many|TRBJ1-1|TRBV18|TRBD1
TGTGCCAGCTCACGGGGGGAGGCAGGGGGAAGGACTGAAGCTTTCTTT
CASSRGEAGGRTEAFF
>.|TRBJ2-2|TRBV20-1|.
TGCAGTGCTAGAGAGGGCGGAGCGAACACCGGGGAGCTGTTTTTT
CSAREGGANTGELFF
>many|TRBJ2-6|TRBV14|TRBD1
TGTGCCAGCAGCCAAGACAGGGGGCCTGGGGCCAACGTCCTGACTTTC
CASSQDRGPGANVLTF
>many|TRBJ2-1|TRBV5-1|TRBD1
TGCGCCAGCAGCTTAAGACAGGGGTACAATGAGCAGTTCTTC
CASSLRQGYNEQFF
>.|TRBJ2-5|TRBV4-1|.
TGTGCCAGCAGCCACCTGACAGGACCCCAAGAGACCCAGTACTTC
CASSHLTGPQETQYF
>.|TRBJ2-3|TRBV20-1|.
TGCAGTGCTAGAGTGTGGCGGACAGATACGCAGTATTTT
CSARVWRTDTQYF
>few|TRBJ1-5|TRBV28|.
TGTGCCAGCAGTTTCGGACGACAGCCCCAGCATTTT
CASSFGRQPQHF
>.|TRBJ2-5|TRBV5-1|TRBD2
TGCGCCAGCAGCTTGTCTTCGGCGGGAGTTGGGGAGACCCAGTACTTC
CASSLSSAGVGETQYF
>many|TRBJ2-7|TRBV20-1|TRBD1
TGCAGTGCTAGAAGGACAGGGATCCACGAGCAGTACTTC
CSARRTGIHEQYF
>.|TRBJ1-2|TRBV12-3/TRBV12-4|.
TGTGCCAGCAGTTTATCGGTGGGGCTCAATGGCTACACCTTC
CASSLSVGLNGYTF
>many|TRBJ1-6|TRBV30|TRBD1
TGTGCCTGGAAACAGGGGATATACTCACCCCTCCACTTT
CAWKQGIYSPLHF
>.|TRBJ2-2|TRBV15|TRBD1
TGTGCCACAGGTACAGGGGTGTCTTCCACCGGGGAGCTGTTTTTT
CATGTGVSSTGELFF
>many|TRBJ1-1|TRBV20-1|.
TGCAGTGCTAGAGATCTCGTGGGGGGAACTGAAGCTTTCTTT
CSARDLVGGTEAFF
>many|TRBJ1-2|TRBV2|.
TGTGCCAGCAGTGAATTTAGGGCAGTGACTAACTATGGCTACACCTTC
CASSEFRAVTNYGYTF
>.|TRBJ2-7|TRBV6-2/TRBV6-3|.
TGTGCCAGCAGACCTCCACTAGGAACCCTCTACGAGCAGTACTTC
CASRPPLGTLYEQYF
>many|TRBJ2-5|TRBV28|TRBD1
TGTGCCAGCAGGACGGGCCTAGACAGGGGGCGGGAGACCCAGTACTTC
CASRTGLDRGRETQYF
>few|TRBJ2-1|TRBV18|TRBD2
TGTGCCGGCCGACTAGCGGGACCTAGCTCCTACAATGAGCAGTTCTTC
CAGRLAGPSSYNEQFF
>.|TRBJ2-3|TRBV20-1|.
TGCAGTGCTACCCTTAGCGGCCTCACAGATACGCAGTATTTT
CSATLSGLTDTQYF
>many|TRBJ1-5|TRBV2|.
TGTGCCAGCAGTGACTTGGTGGGAAATCAGCCCCAGCATTTT
CASSDLVGNQPQHF
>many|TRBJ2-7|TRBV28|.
TGTGCCAGCAGTTTACGCAGTATTGTAGGATACGAGCAGTACTTC
CASSLRSIVGYEQYF
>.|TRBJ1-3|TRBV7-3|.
TGTGCCAGCAGCTTAGGCGGCCCGGGCACCATATATTTT
CASSLGGPGTIYF
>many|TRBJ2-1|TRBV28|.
TGTGCCAGCAGCCCTCGCGGGGCAGGGAGTAATGAGCAGTTCTTC
CASSPRGAGSNEQFF
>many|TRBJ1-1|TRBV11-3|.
TGTGCCAGCAGCTTTTACACGAACACTGAAGCTTTCTTT
CASSFYTNTEAFF
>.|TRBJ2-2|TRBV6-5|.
.
CASSYSMQDPPGSCFF
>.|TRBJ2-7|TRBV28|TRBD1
TGTGCCAGCAGCCCCACAGGGGGCCTCAGCGAGCAGTACTTC
CASSPTGGLSEQYF
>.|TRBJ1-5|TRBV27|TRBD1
TGTGCCAGCACTAGGACAGGGCAGGCCAATCAGCCCCAGCATTTT
CASTRTGQANQPQHF
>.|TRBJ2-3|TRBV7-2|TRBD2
TGTGCCAGCAGCCCCGGAGGTAGCGGGCACACAGATACGCAGTATTTT
CASSPGGSGHTDTQYF
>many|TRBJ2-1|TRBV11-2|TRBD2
TGTGCCAGCACCTTGTCGGGGGGGTTTTACAATGAGCAGTTCTTC
CASTLSGGFYNEQFF
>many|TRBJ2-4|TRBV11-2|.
TGTGCCAGCAGCTTAGGGGGGCTAGCGGTAGCCAAAAACATTCAGTACTTC
CASSLGGLAVAKNIQYF
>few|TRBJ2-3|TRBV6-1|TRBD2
TGTGCCAGCAGTTCCTCTTTTATAGCGGGAGCGGATACGCAGTATTTT
CASSSSFIAGADTQYF
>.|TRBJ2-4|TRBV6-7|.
TGTGCCAGCAGTCTCTTTATAGCCAAAAACATTCAGTACTTC
CASSLFIAKNIQYF
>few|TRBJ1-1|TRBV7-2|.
TGTGCCAGCAGCTGGGGCGTTGAAGCTTTCTTT
CASSWGVEAFF
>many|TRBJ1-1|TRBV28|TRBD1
TGTGCCAGCAGGGACAGGGATGCAGCTTTCTTT
CASRDRDAAFF
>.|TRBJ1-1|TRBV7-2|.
TGTGCCAGCATCCTAGGACCTGCGAACACTGAAGCTTTCTTT
CASILGPANTEAFF
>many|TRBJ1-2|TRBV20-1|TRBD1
TGCAGTGCTAGGGGGACAGGAACAGAGTACACCTTC
CSARGTGTEYTF
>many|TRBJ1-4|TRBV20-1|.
TGCAGTGCTAGACCATACCAGCGGGCTAATGAAAAACTGTTTTTT
CSARPYQRANEKLFF
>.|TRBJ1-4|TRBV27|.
TGTGCCAGCAGTTCCAACGACAGAAATGAAAAACTGTTTTTT
CASSSNDRNEKLFF
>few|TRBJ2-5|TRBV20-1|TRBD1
TGCAGTGCTACCAGACAGGGACCCCGTCAACAAGAGACCCAGTACTTC
CSATRQGPRQQETQYF
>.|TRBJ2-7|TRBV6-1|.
TGTGCCAGCCTGGATCCATTTCGTGAGCAGTACTTC
CASLDPFREQYF
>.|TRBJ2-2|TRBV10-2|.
TGCGCCAGCAGTGCGGTAGCCCCCACGAACACCGGGGAGCTGTTTTTT
CASSAVAPTNTGELFF
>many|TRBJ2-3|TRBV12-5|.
TGTGCTAGTGGTCCGGGGGACAGTGGGGCAGATACGCAGTATTTT
CASGPGDSGADTQYF
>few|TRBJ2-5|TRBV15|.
TGTGCCACCAGCAGAGAGGGGTCGCGGGCCCAGTACTTC
CATSREGSRAQYF
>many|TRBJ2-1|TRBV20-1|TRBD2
TGCAGTGCTAGAGTAGTACTAGCGGGAGGCGGGGCCTACAATGAGCAGTTCTTC
CSARVVLAGGGAYNEQFF
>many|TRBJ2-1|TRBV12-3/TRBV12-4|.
TGTGCCAGCAGTCCTCGACAGCCGAACGGCCATGAGCAGTTCTTC
CASSPRQPNGHEQFF